This TCR beta chain emerged from a study of cytomegalovirus exposure and HLA in healthy donors (dated by TCRdb to about 2017). About the investigation overall: According to an earlier analysis of 550 to 700 of the donors, some 180 million T cells yielded approximately 120 million unique TCR beta sequences and 276 Gb of sequence data. Four to six DR-DQ haplotypes were handled as single units for association and clustering because linkage in the cohort was strong. Using immunosequencing, the study profiled T cell repertoires from 640 or so subjects and related those repertoires to cytomegalovirus serostatus. All discovery cohort repertoires had been generated on a single sequencing platform. The genetic ancestry cluster associated with self-reported Caucasian donors included 81% of the roughly 390 genotyped donors. Across about 380 genotyped donors of the cohort, an average of about 240,000 unique TCR beta nucleotide sequences per donor were sequenced, and roughly a sixth of those sequences were non-productive. To study patterns of TCR occurrence, a later analysis re-analyzed previously published TCR beta repertoires from under 750 donors and added high-resolution HLA genotyping. To predict cytomegalovirus infection status, the study combined high-throughput TCR immunosequencing, statistical association of individual TCRs with disease status, and machine learning. Genome-wide SNP genotypes for about 55% of the roughly 670 donors were used in a later genetic analysis, which treated that subset as a discovery cohort. An early release covering around 630 HLA-typed donors comprised about 290 gigabases of sequencing data and tens of millions of unique TCR sequences. An earlier analysis of 587 of the donors applied high-throughput TCR beta sequencing to assess whether each TCR beta V gene segment acted as functional or pseudogenic. Donor age, sex, ethnicity and CMV serostatus were compiled alongside the repertoire data. Rather than using new phenotypic data, the later analysis identified candidate immune exposures from TCR beta sequences and from how often those sequences occurred across donors. The study was designed to test whether signatures of past pathogen exposure could be identified by cataloging public T cell receptors. HLA typing covered class I and class II loci at four-digit resolution. In addition to the first cohort of 666 subjects, a separate validation cohort of approximately 130 different subjects was used. Typing coverage differed by locus: A, B, C, DRB1 and DQB1 were typed in roughly 629-630 donors, DQA1 in about 560, DPA1 in around 600, and DPB1 in 450 to 480. General findings and caveats noted by the study authors: In the study, some 160 TCR beta chains were listed as associated with cytomegalovirus. Across donors, most TCR sequences were observed very rarely, whereas some public TCRs were present in many individuals. The presence/absence analyses assumed that sequencing depth was roughly uniform across donors, and that assumption may not be true. According to the authors, the approach could potentially be generalized to other disease states and immunological phenotypes. In a later genetic analysis, fewer N-insertions in productive TCRs were reported among donors in an Asian-associated ancestry cluster than the approximately 630-donor mean. Because counts were too low, about 18 rarely observed V segments, including chromosome 9 orphons, were excluded from the earlier analysis of about 500 of the donors. In a later analysis, the rate of TCR association differed among HLA loci, with DRB1 alleles having the most associated TCRs and HLA-C alleles having the fewest. An earlier analysis of around 500 of the donors showed that most TCR beta V segments appeared in productive rearrangements either about 90% or about 30% of the time, which broadly matched IMGT annotations. Linkage disequilibrium might explain the correlated functional status among segregating V segments, but an unknown experimental factor could not be excluded. When HLA alleles, especially DR and DQ, strongly co-occurred, TCR associations were difficult to assign to individual alleles. A cluster of highly shared sequence variants was judged likely to represent a technical artifact of the sequencing pipeline. Because HLA typing was unavailable for some donors at each locus, only the typed subset was used in association tests. Cytomegalovirus status was reported to be diagnosed by the classifier with high specificity and sensitivity in both the original and validation cohorts. Three of the identified cytomegalovirus-associated TCR beta chains were confirmed in vitro to be specific for cytomegalovirus antigens. Several of the top co-occurrence clusters appeared to be linked to parvovirus B19, influenza, CMV and Epstein-Barr virus, according to a later analysis. A further reported finding was that TCR beta sequences accurately predicted the HLA-A and HLA-B alleles for most subjects in the first cohort. In a later analysis, HLA-associated TCR beta chains showed more clonal expansion and lower generation probabilities than non-associated chains that were equally common. Immune exposure information for the cohort was limited to CMV serostatus. Most CMV-associated TCR beta chains appeared to be HLA-restricted in a later analysis, and the HLA associations seemed to be driven largely by CMV exposure. Only TCR beta chains were sequenced in this cohort, and the absence of alpha or paired-chain data limited detectable features. At a false discovery rate of 0.05, a later analysis linked under 20,000 TCR beta sequences to specific HLA alleles. In a later genetic analysis, a missense DCLRE1C variant was associated with V-gene and J-gene trimming of TCR beta chains, and the association was replicated in an independent cohort.

The library came from the immunoSEQ multiplex PCR assay. For the multiplex PCR, a mixture combining 60 forward primers for TCR Vbeta segments and 13 reverse primers for TCR Jbeta segments was used. Amplification of the CDR3 region of rearranged TCR beta genes was performed with a multiplex PCR assay on genomic DNA. On the Illumina HiSeq System, the amplified TCR beta libraries were sequenced as 87-base-pair reads. The original pipeline was this. Across the 700 or so repertoires, a later analysis counted 80 million or so unique TCR beta chains, 9 million to 14 million of which were shared by at least two donors. A nearest-neighbor algorithm error-corrected the raw reads and collapsed the reads into unique sequences, merging closely related sequences to remove PCR and sequencing errors. CDR3 sequences were aligned to IMGT reference sequences to assign V, D and J gene segments. For a sequence to be retained, a match of at least six nucleotides was required to both a V gene segment and a J gene segment. A rearrangement was called productive if the CDR3 had no stop codons and remained in frame with V and J, and every other rearrangement was called non-productive. CDR3 was defined by IMGT convention, running from the second conserved V-encoded cysteine to the conserved J-encoded phenylalanine. In an earlier analysis of more than 550 of the donors, sequences lacking an unambiguous match to a single V gene segment were excluded. In an earlier analysis of roughly 600 of the donors, a V segment was called functional when productive rearrangements were above 56.7%, and segregating when the standard deviation between donors exceeded 5%. A statistical classification framework was built for diagnosing cytomegalovirus status from the catalog of TCR beta chain sequences. In a later analysis, V and J genes were assigned by comparing TCR nucleotide sequences against IMGT/GENE-DB human TR gene sequences. Using the TCRdist pipeline, a later analysis assigned CDR3 sequences along with most-parsimonious VDJ recombination scenarios. In a later analysis, each TCR beta chain was defined by its CDR3 amino acid sequence together with its V-gene family, and reads without a unique V-gene family were excluded. In a later analysis, 500 to 700 highly shared, low-generation-probability nucleotide sequences were removed to address suspected cross-contamination and a sequencing artifact. For each public chain, a later analysis derived a clonal expansion index from normalized ranks of inferred template counts within each repertoire. Generation probabilities in a later analysis came from a VDJ recombination model fitted to out-of-frame rearrangements, and those results were checked against IGoR. Hypergeometric tests were used in a later analysis to score TCR-TCR, TCR-HLA and TCR-CMV co-occurrence, with a repertoire-size bias correction applied to the TCR pairs. A later analysis estimated false discovery rates by permuting HLA or CMV assignments 20 times. In a later analysis, co-occurring TCRs were grouped with DBSCAN, and TCRdist sequence similarity was added when clustering was performed within HLA-allele-positive subsets. Repertoires with fewer than 30,000 or more than 120,000 public chains were left out of co-occurrence clustering, as were about five repertoires with anomalous nucleotide sharing. TCRdb took this table from immuneACCESS and kept in-frame rearrangements with V and J called. Such tables lack part of the clones; where checked against another copy, unresolved V genes explain under half of the gap, and the rest is unexplained. V, J and clone size derive from that table, while D and trimming were established from the DNA sequence. Within this sample are more than 85,000 clones, with nearly 80% of them counted one time only. The ten biggest clones cover approximately 1.2% of the sample.

The cohort was made up of 500 to 850 healthy bone marrow donors. Cohort members were all nominally healthy when sampled, although unrecorded immune exposures were likely present. The donor was CMV seronegative and belonged to the group of over 350 seronegative cohort members. A peripheral blood sample was provided by each donor, and peripheral blood mononuclear cells were used for TCR beta sequencing. The Qiagen DNeasy Blood Extraction Kit was used to extract genomic DNA from the blood cell samples. This clone has only a few counts. What this receptor recognizes is not known. No much larger clonotype is one base removed from it; base qualities were not supplied. The specimen sequenced was PBMCs. The TCR sequence derives from a woman aged 25 to 39 in good health and CMV-seronegative.

At the DNA level, the sequence is TGTGCTACATCGATCTTCCAAAGGGCCACAGGGGAAAAACTGTTTTTT. This is translated as CATSIFQRATGEKLFF. This sequence uses TRBV10-3 and TRBJ1-4; the D gene is perhaps TRBD1, on 6 matching bases. Taken from cysteine to phenylalanine, the CDR3 has 16 residues. Just CDR3 DNA is preserved here, 48 bases in frame from base 1. The germline V gene specifies ENHRY as CDR1 and SYGVKD as CDR2.